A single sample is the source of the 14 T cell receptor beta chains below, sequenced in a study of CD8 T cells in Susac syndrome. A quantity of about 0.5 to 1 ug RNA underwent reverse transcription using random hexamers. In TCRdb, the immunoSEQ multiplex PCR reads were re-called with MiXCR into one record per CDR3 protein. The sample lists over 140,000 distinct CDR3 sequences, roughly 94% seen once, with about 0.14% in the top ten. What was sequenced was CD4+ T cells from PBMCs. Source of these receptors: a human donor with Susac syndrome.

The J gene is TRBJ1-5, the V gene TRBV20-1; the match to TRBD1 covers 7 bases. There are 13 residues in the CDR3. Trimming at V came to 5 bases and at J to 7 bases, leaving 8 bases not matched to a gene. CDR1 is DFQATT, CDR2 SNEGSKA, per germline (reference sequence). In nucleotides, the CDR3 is TGCAGTGCTGTGGCGGGGACAGCGCAGCCCCAGCATTTT. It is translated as CSAVAGTAQPQHF.

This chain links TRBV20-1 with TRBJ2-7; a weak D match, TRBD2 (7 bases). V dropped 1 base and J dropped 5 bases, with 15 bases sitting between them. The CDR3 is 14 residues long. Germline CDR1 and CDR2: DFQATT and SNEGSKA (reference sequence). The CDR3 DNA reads TGCAGTGCTAGAGCAGGGAGGGGGGGCGACGAGCAGTACTTC. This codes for CSARAGRGGDEQYF.

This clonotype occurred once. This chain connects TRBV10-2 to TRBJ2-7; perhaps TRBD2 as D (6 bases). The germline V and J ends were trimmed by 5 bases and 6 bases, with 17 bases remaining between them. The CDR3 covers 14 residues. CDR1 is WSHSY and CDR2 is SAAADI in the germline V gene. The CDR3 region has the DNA TGCGCCAGCAGTCATAGCGGATCCGTGAGCGAGCAGTACTTC. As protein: CASSHSGSVSEQYF.

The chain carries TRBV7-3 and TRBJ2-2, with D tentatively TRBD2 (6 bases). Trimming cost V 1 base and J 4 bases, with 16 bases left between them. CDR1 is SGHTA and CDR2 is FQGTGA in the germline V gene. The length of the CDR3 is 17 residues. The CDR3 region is CASSLSGSAGSTGELFF. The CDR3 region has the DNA TGTGCCAGCAGCTTAAGTGGGTCGGCCGGGAGCACCGGGGAGCTGTTTTTT.

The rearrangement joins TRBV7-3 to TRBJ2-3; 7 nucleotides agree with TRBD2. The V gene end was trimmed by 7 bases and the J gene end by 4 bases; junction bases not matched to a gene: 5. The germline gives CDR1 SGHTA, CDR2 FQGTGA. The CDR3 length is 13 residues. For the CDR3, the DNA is TGTGCCAGCACTCCTGGGGGGGCAGATACGCAGTATTTT. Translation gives CASTPGGADTQYF. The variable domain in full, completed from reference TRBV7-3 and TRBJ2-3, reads GAGVSQTPSNKVTEKGKYVELRCDPISGHTALYWYRQSLGQGPEFLIYFQGTGAADDSGLPNDRFFAVRPEGSVSTLKIQRTERGDSAVYLCASTPGGADTQYFGPGTRLTVL.

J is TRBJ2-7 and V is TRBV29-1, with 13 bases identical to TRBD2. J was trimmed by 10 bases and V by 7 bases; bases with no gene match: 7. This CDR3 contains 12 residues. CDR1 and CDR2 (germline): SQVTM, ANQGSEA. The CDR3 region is CSAWTSGSFQYF. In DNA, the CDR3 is TGCAGCGCGTGGACTAGCGGGAGCTTTCAGTACTTC.

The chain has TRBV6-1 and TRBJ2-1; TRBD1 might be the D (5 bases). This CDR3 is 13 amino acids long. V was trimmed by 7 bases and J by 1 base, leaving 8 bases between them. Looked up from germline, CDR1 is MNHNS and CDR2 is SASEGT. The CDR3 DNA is TGTGCCAGCATCAGGGCTTCCTACAATGAGCAGTTCTTC. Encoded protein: CASIRASYNEQFF.

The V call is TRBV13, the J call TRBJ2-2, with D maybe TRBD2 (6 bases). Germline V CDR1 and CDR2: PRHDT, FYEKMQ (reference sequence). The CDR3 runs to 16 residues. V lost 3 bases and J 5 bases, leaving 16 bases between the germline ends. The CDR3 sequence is CASSFPSGVGTGELFF. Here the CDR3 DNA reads TGTGCCAGCAGCTTCCCCTCGGGAGTTGGTACCGGGGAGCTGTTTTTT.

The CDR3 coding sequence is TGTGCCAGCAGTCACAGTTCCTACGAGCAGTACTTC. Residues: CASSHSSYEQYF. The chain links TRBV28 to TRBJ2-7; D is unclear. The CDR3 is 12 amino acids. The V gene lost 5 bases and the J gene lost 1 base, with 6 bases spanning the gap. Germline V gene sequence: CDR1 MDHEN, CDR2 SYDVKM.

In DNA form, the CDR3 reads TGTGCCAGCAGCCGCTTGGCCGGGGGAGAGCAGTTCTTC. This encodes CASSRLAGGEQFF. The V and J genes are TRBV7-9 and TRBJ2-1; D is possibly TRBD2 (6 bases). Germline V gene lookup returns CDR1 SEHNR and CDR2 FQNEAQ (reference sequence). The V end lost 5 bases, the J end lost 10 bases, and 15 bases lay between the germline ends. The CDR3 runs 13 residues.

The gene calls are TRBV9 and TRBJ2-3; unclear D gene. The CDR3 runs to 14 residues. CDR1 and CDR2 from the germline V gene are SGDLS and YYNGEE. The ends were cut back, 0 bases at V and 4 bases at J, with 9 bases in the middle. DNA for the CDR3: TGTGCCAGCAGCGTAGTGGGGTTGGCAGATACGCAGTATTTT. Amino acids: CASSVVGLADTQYF.

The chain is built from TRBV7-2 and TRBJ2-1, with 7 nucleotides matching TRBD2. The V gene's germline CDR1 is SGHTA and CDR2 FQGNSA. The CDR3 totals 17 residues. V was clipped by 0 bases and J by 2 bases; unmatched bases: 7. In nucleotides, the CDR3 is TGTGCCAGCAGCTTAGCGGCGGCGGGAGCCACCTACAATGAGCAGTTCTTC. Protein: CASSLAAAGATYNEQFF.

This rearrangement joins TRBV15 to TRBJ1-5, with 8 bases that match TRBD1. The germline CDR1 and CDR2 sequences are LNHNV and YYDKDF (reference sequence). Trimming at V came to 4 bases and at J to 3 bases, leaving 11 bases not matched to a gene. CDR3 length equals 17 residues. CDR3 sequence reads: CATSIGQGGGTNQPQHF. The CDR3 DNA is TGTGCCACCAGCATAGGACAGGGAGGGGGAACCAATCAGCCCCAGCATTTT.

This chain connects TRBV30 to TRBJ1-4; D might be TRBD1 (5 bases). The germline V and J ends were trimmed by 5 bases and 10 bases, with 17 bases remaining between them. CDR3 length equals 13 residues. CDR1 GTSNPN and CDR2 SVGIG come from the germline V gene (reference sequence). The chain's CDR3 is CAWAGTILGKLFF. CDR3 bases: TGTGCCTGGGCCGGGACCATTCTAGGAAAACTGTTTTTT. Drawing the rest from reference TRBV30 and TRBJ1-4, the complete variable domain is SQTIHQWPATLVQPVGSPLSLECTVEGTSNPNLYWYRQAAGRGLQLLFYSVGIGQISSEVPQNLSASRPQDRQFILSSKKLLLSDSGFYLCAWAGTILGKLFFGSGTQLSVL.